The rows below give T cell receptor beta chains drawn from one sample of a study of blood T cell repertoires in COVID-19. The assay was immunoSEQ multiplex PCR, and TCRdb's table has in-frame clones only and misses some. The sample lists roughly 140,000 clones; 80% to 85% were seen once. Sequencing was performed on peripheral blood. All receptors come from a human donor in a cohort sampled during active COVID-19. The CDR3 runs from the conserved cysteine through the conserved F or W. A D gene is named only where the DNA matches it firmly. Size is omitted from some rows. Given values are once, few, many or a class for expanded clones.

CASSPPRGTTDTQYF TGTGCCAGCTCACCACCCCGGGGGACCACAGATACGCAGTATTTT TRBJ2-3 NA 15 NA TRBV18
CASSVTDHSNQPQHF TGTGCCAGCAGCGTGACAGACCATAGCAATCAGCCCCAGCATTTT TRBJ1-5 NA 15 NA TRBV9
CASSPDRGTSQPQHF TGTGCCAGTAGTCCCGACAGGGGAACAAGTCAGCCCCAGCATTTT TRBJ1-5 TRBD1 15 once TRBV19
CASSRDRGPGNTIYF TGTGCCAGCAGCCGGGACAGGGGGCCTGGAAACACCATATATTTT TRBJ1-3 TRBD1 15 NA TRBV7-9
CASSQDWGGLGYNEQFF TGCGCCAGCAGCCAAGATTGGGGGGGACTTGGCTACAATGAGCAGTTCTTC TRBJ2-1 TRBD2 17 NA TRBV4-3
CASSGLAGEGQFF TGTGCCAGCAGCGGACTAGCGGGGGAGGGGCAGTTCTTC TRBJ2-1 TRBD2 13 NA TRBV2
CASSAGLAGSHSRLGETQYF TGTGCCAGCAGCGCGGGACTAGCGGGCTCCCACTCGCGGCTGGGGGAGACCCAGTACTTC TRBJ2-5 TRBD2 20 NA TRBV9
CASSSAGTGENYGYTF TGTGCCAGCAGTTCCGCCGGGACAGGGGAAAACTATGGCTACACCTTC TRBJ1-2 TRBD1 16 NA TRBV7-9
CASRMRDGKSTDTQYF TGTGCCAGCCGGATGCGGGACGGAAAAAGCACAGATACGCAGTATTTT TRBJ2-3 NA 16 NA TRBV18
CASSQGQALTDVLTF TGCGCCAGCAGCCAAGGACAGGCTCTCACCGACGTCCTGACTTTC TRBJ2-6 NA 15 NA TRBV4-1
CASSPGQGDTIYF TGCGCCAGCAGCCCCGGACAGGGGGACACCATATATTTT TRBJ1-3 TRBD1 13 NA TRBV5-1
CASSSLSKTSGGPTDTQYF TGTGCCAGCAGTTCCCTCTCGAAGACTAGCGGGGGCCCCACAGATACGCAGTATTTT TRBJ2-3 TRBD2 19 NA TRBV27
CAWLAGTSGTDTQYF TGTGCCTGGTTAGCAGGGACTAGCGGCACAGATACGCAGTATTTT TRBJ2-3 TRBD2 15 NA TRBV30
CASRDSGLSEQFF TGTGCCAGCCGGGACAGTGGCTTATCTGAGCAGTTCTTC TRBJ2-1 TRBD1 13 NA TRBV27
CAWNAEGGYTF TGTGCCTGGAATGCGGAGGGAGGCTACACCTTC TRBJ1-2 NA 11 many TRBV30
CASSLGVTDTQYF TGTGCCAGCAGCCTCGGGGTCACAGATACGCAGTATTTT TRBJ2-3 NA 13 NA TRBV7-3
CASSLEFWGQGQPQHF TGTGCCAGCAGCCTCGAGTTTTGGGGGCAGGGTCAGCCCCAGCATTTT TRBJ1-5 NA 16 once TRBV7-2
CASSARRSNQPQHF TGCGCCAGCAGTGCTAGACGCTCCAATCAGCCCCAGCATTTT TRBJ1-5 NA 14 NA TRBV10-2
CASSPGDPYGYTF TGTGCCAGCAGCCCAGGGGATCCTTATGGCTACACCTTC TRBJ1-2 NA 13 NA TRBV6-5
CASSSGGDTRNEQFF TGTGCCAGCTCTAGCGGGGGGGATACGAGGAATGAGCAGTTCTTC TRBJ2-1 TRBD2 15 NA TRBV5-5
CASSVGSVLRHNEQFF TGTGCCAGCAGCGTAGGTTCAGTTTTACGCCACAATGAGCAGTTCTTC TRBJ2-1 NA 16 NA TRBV9
CASSPTGGAKLYNEQFF TGCGCCAGCAGCCCCACTGGAGGGGCCAAACTCTACAATGAGCAGTTCTTC TRBJ2-1 NA 17 NA TRBV5-1
CAISGQGGQPQHF TGTGCCATCAGCGGACAGGGCGGTCAGCCCCAGCATTTT TRBJ1-5 TRBD1 13 NA TRBV10-3
CASKTGQMPEGYTF TGTGCCAGTAAAACGGGACAGATGCCGGAAGGCTACACCTTC TRBJ1-2 TRBD1 14 NA TRBV19
CASSGSYEQYF TGTGCCAGCAGCGGCAGCTACGAGCAGTACTTC TRBJ2-7 NA 11 NA TRBV5-6
CASSYEGTGANVLTF TGTGCCAGCAGTTACGAGGGTACCGGGGCCAACGTCCTGACTTTC TRBJ2-6 NA 15 many TRBV6-2/TRBV6-3
CASSHGVGQGYGYTF TGCGCCAGCAGCCACGGGGTAGGACAGGGGTATGGCTACACCTTC TRBJ1-2 TRBD1 15 NA TRBV4-3
CASSYAGQGYGYTF TGTGCCAGCAGTTACGCGGGACAGGGGTATGGCTACACCTTC TRBJ1-2 TRBD1 14 NA TRBV6-2/TRBV6-3
CASSQDVLGAQETQYF TGCGCCAGCAGCCAAGATGTGTTGGGGGCACAAGAGACCCAGTACTTC TRBJ2-5 NA 16 few TRBV4-1
CASSVDYSNQPQHF TGTGCCAGCAGCGTAGATTATAGCAATCAGCCCCAGCATTTT TRBJ1-5 NA 14 NA TRBV9
CASSLQGKGAYNEQFF TGTGCCAGCAGTTTACAGGGAAAAGGGGCCTACAATGAGCAGTTCTTC TRBJ2-1 NA 16 NA TRBV28